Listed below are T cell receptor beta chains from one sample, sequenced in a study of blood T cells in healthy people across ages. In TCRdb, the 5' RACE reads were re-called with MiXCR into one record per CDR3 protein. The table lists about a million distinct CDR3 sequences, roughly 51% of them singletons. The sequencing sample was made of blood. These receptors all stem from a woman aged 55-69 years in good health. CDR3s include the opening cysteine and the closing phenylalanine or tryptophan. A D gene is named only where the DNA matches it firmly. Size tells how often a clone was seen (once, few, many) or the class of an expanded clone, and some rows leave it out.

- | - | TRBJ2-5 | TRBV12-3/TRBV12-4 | CASSRRGGLETPYF | TGTGCCAGCAGCCGGCGGGGCGGGTTAGAGACCCCGTACTTC
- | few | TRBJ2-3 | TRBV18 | CASSPQYITDTQYF | TGTGCCAGCTCACCACAGTACATCACAGATACGCAGTATTTT
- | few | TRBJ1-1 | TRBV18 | CASSPNGRKNTEAFF | TGTGCCAGCTCACCAAATGGGCGGAAGAACACTGAAGCTTTCTTT
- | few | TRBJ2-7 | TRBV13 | CASSQMLDEQYF | TGTGCCAGCAGCCAAATGTTAGACGAGCAGTACTTC
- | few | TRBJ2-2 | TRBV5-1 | CASSLVSGGHTGELFF | TGCGCCAGCAGCTTGGTGTCGGGGGGCCACACCGGGGAGCTGTTTTTT
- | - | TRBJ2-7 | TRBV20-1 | CSASRRDLRSYEQYF | TGCAGTGCTAGTCGCCGGGATCTAAGGTCCTACGAGCAGTACTTC
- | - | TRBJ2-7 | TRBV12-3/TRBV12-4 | CASSFDDGGSYDEQYF | TGTGCCAGCAGTTTTGATGACGGGGGCTCCTACGATGAGCAGTACTTC
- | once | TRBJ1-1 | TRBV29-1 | CSAEGGRYTEAFF | TGCAGCGCCGAAGGGGGGCGATACACTGAAGCTTTCTTT
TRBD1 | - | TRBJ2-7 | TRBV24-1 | CATSDQGQGAKGYEQYF | TGTGCCACCAGTGATCAAGGACAGGGGGCGAAGGGCTACGAGCAGTACTTC
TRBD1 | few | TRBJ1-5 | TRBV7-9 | CASSSGQGTQPQHF | TGTGCCAGCAGCTCCGGACAGGGTACTCAGCCCCAGCATTTT
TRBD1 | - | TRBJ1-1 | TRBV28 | CASRSGRGQAFF | TGTGCCAGCAGATCTGGCAGGGGGCAAGCTTTCTTT
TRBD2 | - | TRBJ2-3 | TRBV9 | CASSGKREKSDTQYF | TGTGCCAGCAGCGGGAAGCGGGAGAAATCAGATACGCAGTATTTT
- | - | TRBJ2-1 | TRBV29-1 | CSVEFDLQFF | TGCAGCGTTGAGTTTGACCTGCAGTTCTTC
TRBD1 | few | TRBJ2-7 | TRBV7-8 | CASSLQGTVTSYEQYF | TGTGCCAGCAGCCTCCAAGGGACAGTAACCTCCTACGAGCAGTACTTC
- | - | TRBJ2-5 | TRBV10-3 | CAIRGVGGGYNEQYF | TGTGCCATCAGAGGGGTTGGCGGCGGATACAATGAGCAGTACTTC
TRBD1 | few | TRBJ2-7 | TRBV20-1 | CSAGTGVIGKYEQYF | TGCAGTGCTGGGACAGGGGTCATTGGAAAATACGAGCAGTACTTC
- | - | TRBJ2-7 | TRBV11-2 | CASQDFGEQYF | TGTGCCAGCCAAGACTTTGGGGAGCAGTACTTC
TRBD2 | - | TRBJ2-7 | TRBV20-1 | CSARNPGLAGAYEQYF | TGCAGTGCTAGAAATCCCGGACTAGCGGGAGCCTACGAGCAGTACTTC
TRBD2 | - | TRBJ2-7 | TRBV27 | CASRKNLAGLSANEQYF | TGTGCCAGCCGAAAGAATCTAGCGGGGCTATCCGCCAATGAGCAGTACTTC
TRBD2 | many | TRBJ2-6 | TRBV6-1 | CASSGGGRRFSSGANVLTF | TGTGCCAGCAGTGGCGGGGGACGCAGGTTTAGCTCTGGGGCCAACGTCCTGACTTTC
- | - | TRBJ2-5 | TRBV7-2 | CASSLNPRETQYF | TGTGCCAGCAGCCTGAATCCGAGAGAGACCCAGTACTTC
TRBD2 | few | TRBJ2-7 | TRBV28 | CASRFGTSGSYEQYF | TGTGCCAGCAGGTTCGGGACTAGCGGGAGCTACGAGCAGTACTTC
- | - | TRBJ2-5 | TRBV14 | CASSQEGKLAPIQETQYF | TGTGCCAGCAGCCAAGAGGGAAAGCTAGCGCCTATCCAAGAGACCCAGTACTTC